The T cell receptor (beta chain) under discussion was sequenced for a study of OX40 agonist ivuxolimab in advanced cancers. Assay used: immunoSEQ multiplex PCR; TCRdb lists only in-frame clones, some missing. Found here are roughly 11,000 clones, about 85% of them singletons; the top ten hold 8% to 10%. The junction had 10 bases not matched to a gene; V was cut back by 5 bases and J by 1 base. The V gene's germline CDR1 is SEHNR and CDR2 FQNEAQ (reference sequence). There are 17 residues in the CDR3. The sequence was collected from an adult with an advanced solid tumor such as melanoma, head and neck, liver or kidney cancer. The V and J genes are TRBV7-9 and TRBJ2-4; 8 bases map to TRBD1. The source material was CD4+ or CD8+ T cells sorted from blood, sampled in a trial of the OX40 agonist ivuxolimab. The CDR3 loop reads CASSGQGGKGAKNIQYF. The DNA for the CDR3 is TGTGCCAGCAGCGGACAGGGCGGAAAAGGGGCCAAAAACATTCAGTACTTC.